This TCR beta chain was captured in a study of T cell responses to AZD1222 COVID-19 vaccine. Across the study: Pooling was applied to second doses at about 4 or about 12 weeks.

Between the trimmed V and J ends, which lost 3 bases and 0 bases, there was a span of 7 bases. This CDR3 contains 14 residues. Germline-derived CDR1 and CDR2 are SGHNT and YYREEE (reference sequence). Findings and caveats of the study: Donors in the cohort were predominantly white British and more often female, and clonal diversity was possibly underestimated. Repertoires were obtained only post-peak T cell response.

Profiled with immunoSEQ multiplex PCR; TCRdb holds only in-frame clones, not every one. The sample includes around 170,000 clones, approximately 90% of them seen just once. Only a few counts were recorded for this clone. Its antigen is not known. The chain employs TRBV5-4 and TRBJ1-3, with no clear D. The sequencing used peripheral blood, collected on day 0 of AZD1222 vaccination. This TCR came from an adult in good health. CDR3 nucleotide sequence: TGTGCCAGCAGCTCTGGGAACTCTGGAAACACCATATATTTT. It translates to CASSSGNSGNTIYF.